This T cell receptor (beta chain) was obtained from a study of monozygotic twins with inflammatory bowel disease. This CDR3 comprises 16 residues. In germline, CDR1 is SEHNR, CDR2 FQNEAQ (reference sequence). Whole-blood RNA isolation (total RNA) proceeded without T cell sorting. The template switching step added UMIs that contained a 6-nucleotide sample barcode. Nested amplification of TCRalpha and TCRbeta cDNA involved two PCRs of approximately 16 and 10 cycles. Each CDR3 protein gets one entry in TCRdb, which reprocessed the 5' RACE reads and gives no DNA. The sample spans some 130,000 distinct CDR3 sequences; the ten largest clones claim around 1.2%.

The sample consisted of blood. This TCR derives from a human donor with ulcerative colitis or Crohn's disease, or a healthy co-twin of an affected twin (not recorded which). This chain uses TRBV7-9 with TRBJ2-1. The CDR3 loop is CASSLESEAIYNEQFF.